This is a list of T cell receptor beta chains from one sample in a study of Ad26.COV2.S vaccination and SARS-CoV-2 variants. Some clones are missing from TCRdb's copy, which holds only in-frame ones; the method was immunoSEQ multiplex PCR. The table lists more than 250,000 clones, roughly 86% of them singletons. This material consisted of peripheral blood, taken in a trial of Ad26.COV2.S vaccine versus placebo. Receptor source: a person aged 18-65 years who received the Ad26.COV2.S COVID-19 vaccine or a placebo. The CDR3 runs from the conserved cysteine through the conserved F or W. D genes are given only for firm matches. Expanded clones are given a class, and other clones once, few, many or no size at all.

size	V	J	D	DNA	CDR3
-	TRBV29-1	TRBJ2-7	TRBD1	TGCAGCGTCTCTATGGGGACAGGGCGCTACGAGCAGTACTTC	CSVSMGTGRYEQYF
-	TRBV6-5	TRBJ2-3	-	TGTGCCAGCAGTAACGGAGATACGCAGTATTTT	CASSNGDTQYF
-	TRBV6-6	TRBJ1-2	-	TGTGCCAGCAGAACAAGGCAGGGAGGCTATGGCTACACCTTC	CASRTRQGGYGYTF
-	TRBV15	TRBJ2-3	TRBD2	TGTGCCACCAGCAGAGGTGGCAGCGGGAGAAGCACAGATACGCAGTATTTT	CATSRGGSGRSTDTQYF
-	TRBV4-1	TRBJ1-4	-	TGCGCCAGCAGCCAAGAGGGGGCTCCAACTAATGAAAAACTGTTTTTT	CASSQEGAPTNEKLFF
-	TRBV7-9	TRBJ1-1	-	TGTGCCAGCAGCCCCCGGACACCGGGAGCTTTCTTT	CASSPRTPGAFF
-	TRBV11-2	TRBJ2-2	TRBD1	TGTGCCAGCAGCTTTCGACAGGGGGATACCGGGGAGCTGTTTTTT	CASSFRQGDTGELFF
once	TRBV20-1	TRBJ2-1	-	TGCAGTGCTAGTCTCAGTTACAATGAGCAGTTCTTC	CSASLSYNEQFF
few	TRBV5-1	TRBJ2-1	-	TGCGCCAGCAGCCTAGATGCGAGGGGTCCTGCTTACGGTGAGCAGTTCTTC	CASSLDARGPAYGEQFF
once	TRBV4-2	TRBJ1-6	-	TGTGCCAGCAGCCAAGGGGGACGGATGAGCTCCTATAATTCACCCCTCCACTTT	CASSQGGRMSSYNSPLHF
once	TRBV7-2	TRBJ1-5	-	TGTGCCAGCAGCTTAGCTCTTTGGGAGGGCGGTCAGCCCCAGCATTTT	CASSLALWEGGQPQHF
-	TRBV30	TRBJ2-7	-	TGTGCCTGGAGCCCAAGGGTTGGCTCCTACGAGCAGTACTTC	CAWSPRVGSYEQYF
-	TRBV7-2	TRBJ1-2	-	TGTGCCAGCAGCGCTTCACGGCAAAACTATGGCTACACCTTC	CASSASRQNYGYTF
-	TRBV5-4	TRBJ2-3	-	TGTGCCAGCAGCCCGCCTAGGTCCCACACAGATACGCAGTATTTT	CASSPPRSHTDTQYF
-	TRBV3-1/TRBV3-2	TRBJ2-3	-	TGTGCCAGCAGCCCTCTGACAACTAGCACAGATACGCAGTATTTT	CASSPLTTSTDTQYF
few	TRBV11-2	TRBJ2-5	-	TGTGCCAGCAGCTTAGGGGGCAGGGAAGAGACCCAGTACTTC	CASSLGGREETQYF
many	TRBV6-1	TRBJ1-4	TRBD1	TGTGCCAGCAGTGGGGCCGGGACAGGGATAAGTGAAAAACTGTTTTTT	CASSGAGTGISEKLFF
-	TRBV5-1	TRBJ1-2	TRBD1	TGCGCCAGCCGAGTGACAGGGGGAAACTATGGCTACACCTTC	CASRVTGGNYGYTF
-	TRBV6-2/TRBV6-3	TRBJ2-1	-	TGTGCCAGCAGCCTAGGGGGGGCCGACCTCAATGAGCAGTTCTTC	CASSLGGADLNEQFF
-	TRBV12-3/TRBV12-4	TRBJ1-1	TRBD1	TGTGCCAGCAGTCCACAGGGGACTGAAGCTTTCTTT	CASSPQGTEAFF
-	TRBV6-5	TRBJ1-2	-	TGTGCCAGCAGCCCGACAGTACTCTATGGCTACACCTTC	CASSPTVLYGYTF
-	TRBV5-1	TRBJ2-7	TRBD1	TGCGCCAGCAGCTTGGGACAGGGCTCCTACGAGCAGTACTTC	CASSLGQGSYEQYF
-	TRBV7-9	TRBJ1-4	-	TGTGCCAGCAGCTTAGCGGTGGGGCCCGGCGAAAAACTGTTTTTT	CASSLAVGPGEKLFF
once	TRBV28	TRBJ2-1	TRBD1	TGTGCCAGCAGTCGACAGGGAAGCTCCTACAATGAGCAGTTCTTC	CASSRQGSSYNEQFF
-	TRBV5-1	TRBJ2-7	TRBD2	TGCGCCAGCAGCTTGATTGGCGGGACTAGTCGGTACGAGCAGTACTTC	CASSLIGGTSRYEQYF
-	TRBV6-5	TRBJ2-3	TRBD2	TGTGCCTGGACTAGCGGGAGTGCATTCGGTACGCAGTATTTT	CAWTSGSAFGTQYF
-	TRBV6-6	TRBJ2-6	TRBD1	TGTGCCAGCAGACCGGACAGGCTAACTGGGGCCAACGTCCTGACTTTC	CASRPDRLTGANVLTF
-	TRBV7-9	TRBJ1-4	TRBD1	TGTGCCAGCAGCCCTAGTGGGACAGGGGTAGAAAAACTGTTTTTT	CASSPSGTGVEKLFF
-	TRBV5-1	TRBJ1-3	-	TGCGCCAGCAGCTTGTACGGGGCGGACTCTGGAAACACCATATATTTT	CASSLYGADSGNTIYF
-	TRBV4-3	TRBJ2-1	-	TGCGCCAGCAGCCAAGAAGGAGGGGGGGCTAATGAGCAGTTCTTC	CASSQEGGGANEQFF
-	TRBV7-3	TRBJ2-6	-	TGTGCCAGCAGCCCACAGGGTATCTCTGGGGCCAACGTCCTGACTTTC	CASSPQGISGANVLTF
-	TRBV27	TRBJ1-2	TRBD1	TGTGCCAGCAGTCCGGTTCTCAGGGGGCTAGGTGGCTACACCTTC	CASSPVLRGLGGYTF